This T cell receptor (beta chain) is from a study of T cells in Graves' hyperthyroidism and ophthalmopathy. Regarding the study as a whole: A median 6.5 months before onset, the model predicted ophthalmopathy. Blood also showed most of the thyroid clonotypes that were expanded above 0.001.

The CDR3 is 14 amino acids. Trimming cost V 5 bases and J 13 bases, with 20 bases left between them. Germline V gives CDR1 LNHDA, CDR2 SQIVND (reference sequence). Note on this clonotype: Its antigen remains unidentified.

Uncontrolled infection, other autoimmune disease, pregnancy or lactation led to exclusion. Amplified TCR beta CDR3 regions came from RNA transcripts. HTBI primers drove first-round RT-PCR of the TCR CDR3. TCRdb re-called the multiplex PCR reads with MiXCR, one entry per CDR3 protein. The sample lists approximately 700,000 distinct CDR3 sequences; just under 45% were seen once. V gene TRBV19 combines with J gene TRBJ2-2; D not certain. The sample was peripheral blood or thyroid tissue (not recorded which). This receptor was identified in an adult man with Graves' disease, either hyperthyroidism or ophthalmopathy (not recorded which). The CDR3 spells CASSGEAYSVGLFF. The DNA for the CDR3 is TGTGCCAGTAGTGGGGAAGCATATTCCGTGGGGCTGTTTTTT.